The source of this T cell receptor beta chain is a study of a mutant IDH1 vaccine in newly diagnosed glioma. Assay: immunoSEQ multiplex PCR; the TCRdb copy retains only in-frame clones and omits some. This table has fewer than 150,000 clones, roughly 90% appearing once. Concerning this clone itself: Antigen unknown.

The V gene's germline CDR1 is MNHEY and CDR2 SMNVEV (reference sequence). Trimming removed 4 bases at V and 2 bases at J, with 20 bases between. This CDR3 is built from 17 residues. The sample's time point: week 11, during vaccination. Every vaccination contained 300 ug of the mutant IDH1 20-mer peptide and was paired with topical imiquimod. Astrocytomas that were new, WHO grade 3 or 4, IDH1-mutant and ATRX-lost were present in the donors. The chain has TRBV27 and TRBJ1-2; TRBD1 might be the D (6 bases). The sequences come from PBMCs, collected from a glioma patient whose treatment included an IDH1 peptide vaccine. The sequence was collected from a woman aged 50 to 65 with glioma. CDR3 loop: CASSSWTDLWGNYGYTF. CDR3 coding DNA: TGTGCCAGCAGTTCATGGACAGACCTCTGGGGGAACTATGGCTACACCTTC.